This is a list of T cell receptor beta chains from one sample in a study of early T cells in non-severe SARS-CoV-2 infection. TCRdb re-derived calls from the 5' RACE reads in MiXCR, one entry per CDR3 protein. This sample has around 82,000 distinct CDR3 sequences, with 14% to 15% found just once. The sequenced material came from whole blood. The receptors originated from an adult who was a healthcare worker with PCR-confirmed SARS-CoV-2 infection or an uninfected control (not recorded which). Each CDR3 is given with its conserved first and last residue. Each record gives: D gene, J gene, V gene, CDR3 length, clone size, CDR3 protein, CDR3 DNA. A D gene is named only where the DNA matches it firmly. Clone size is not always given. Where it is, it says once, few, many or a class for expanded clones.

D: NA
J: TRBJ1-1
V: TRBV4-2
length: 13
size: NA
CDR3: CASSQDTLYEAFF
DNA: TGTGCCAGCAGCCAAGATACACTATATGAAGCTTTCTTT

D: NA
J: TRBJ2-1
V: TRBV29-1
length: 13
size: NA
CDR3: CSVDIGARREQFF
DNA: TGCAGCGTTGATATAGGGGCGCGGCGAGAGCAGTTCTTC

D: NA
J: TRBJ2-1
V: TRBV15
length: 13
size: NA
CDR3: CATSTLDLFEQFF
DNA: TGTGCCACCAGCACGCTAGACTTATTTGAGCAGTTCTTC

D: TRBD2
J: TRBJ2-5
V: TRBV7-2
length: 15
size: many
CDR3: CASSPPGGVGETQYF
DNA: TGTGCCAGCAGCCCCCCCGGGGGGGTCGGTGAGACCCAGTACTTC

D: NA
J: TRBJ2-3
V: TRBV30
length: 17
size: many
CDR3: CAWSVKNYGGSTDTQYF
DNA: TGTGCCTGGAGTGTAAAGAACTATGGGGGGAGCACAGATACGCAGTATTTT

D: NA
J: TRBJ2-3
V: TRBV24-1
length: 16
size: many
CDR3: CATSVALADGTDTQYF
DNA: TGTGCCACCAGTGTCGCCCTAGCCGATGGCACAGATACGCAGTATTTT

D: NA
J: TRBJ2-6
V: TRBV7-2
length: 15
size: NA
CDR3: CASSLPFSGANVLTF
DNA: TGTGCCAGCAGCTTACCGTTCTCTGGGGCCAACGTCCTGACTTTC

D: NA
J: TRBJ2-3
V: TRBV5-1
length: 13
size: NA
CDR3: CASSLSPPDTQYF
DNA: TGCGCCAGCAGCTTGAGCCCCCCCGATACGCAGTATTTT

D: NA
J: TRBJ2-1
V: TRBV7-2
length: 13
size: few
CDR3: CASSPGRGSTQFF
DNA: TGTGCCAGCAGCCCTGGCCGGGGGTCTACCCAGTTCTTC

D: NA
J: TRBJ2-2
V: TRBV2
length: 15
size: few
CDR3: CASSLLSGNTGELFF
DNA: TGTGCCAGCAGCCTTCTTAGCGGAAACACCGGGGAGCTGTTTTTT

D: NA
J: TRBJ1-1
V: TRBV12-3/TRBV12-4
length: 13
size: few
CDR3: CASTVGGYTEAFF
DNA: TGTGCCAGCACTGTGGGAGGGTACACTGAAGCTTTCTTT

D: NA
J: TRBJ2-1
V: TRBV6-5
length: 13
size: many
CDR3: CASSHARYNEQFF
DNA: TGTGCCAGCAGCCACGCCAGGTACAATGAGCAGTTCTTC

D: TRBD1
J: TRBJ1-2
V: TRBV4-2
length: 13
size: many
CDR3: CASSQGQGGGYTF
DNA: TGTGCCAGCAGCCAAGGACAGGGAGGTGGCTACACCTTC

D: NA
J: TRBJ1-4
V: TRBV20-1
length: 11
size: NA
CDR3: CSARTGIGLFF
DNA: TGCAGTGCTAGAACCGGGATTGGGCTTTTTTTT

D: NA
J: TRBJ2-5
V: TRBV12-3/TRBV12-4
length: 11
size: medium-sized
CDR3: CASSLGETQYF
DNA: TGTGCCAGCAGCCTGGGGGAGACCCAGTACTTC

D: NA
J: TRBJ2-2
V: TRBV30
length: 11
size: NA
CDR3: CAWSPPGELFF
DNA: TGTGCCTGGAGTCCACCCGGGGAGCTGTTTTTT

D: TRBD2
J: TRBJ2-5
V: TRBV10-3
length: 18
size: many
CDR3: CAISDPLAGTSGQETQYF
DNA: TGTGCCATCAGTGACCCACTGGCCGGGACTAGCGGCCAAGAGACCCAGTACTTC

D: NA
J: TRBJ1-1
V: TRBV21-1
length: 14
size: many
CDR3: CASSKDRGGTEAFF
DNA: TGTGCCAGCAGCAAAGACAGGGGTGGCACTGAAGCTTTCTTT

D: NA
J: TRBJ2-1
V: TRBV29-1
length: 11
size: once
CDR3: CSVDTAGRQFF
DNA: TGCAGCGTTGACACAGCGGGTAGGCAGTTCTTC

D: NA
J: TRBJ1-1
V: TRBV5-1
length: 14
size: NA
CDR3: CASSLVEGRTEAFF
DNA: TGCGCCAGCAGCTTGGTCGAGGGGAGGACTGAAGCTTTCTTT

D: TRBD2
J: TRBJ2-2
V: TRBV20-1
length: 14
size: few
CDR3: CSARTSGGTGELFF
DNA: TGCAGTGCCCGGACTAGCGGGGGCACCGGGGAGCTGTTTTTT

D: NA
J: TRBJ2-3
V: TRBV10-3
length: 14
size: NA
CDR3: CAISARSGSDTQYF
DNA: TGTGCCATCAGTGCCAGGTCCGGCTCAGATACGCAGTATTTT